This T cell receptor (beta chain) was sequenced during a study of blood T cell repertoires in COVID-19. Study information: The origin of the acute and convalescent COVID-19 samples was the United States, Italy and Spain.

CDR1 GTSNPN and CDR2 SVGIG come from the germline V gene (reference sequence). Trimming removed 2 bases from V and 0 bases from J, with 10 bases in between. There are 15 residues in the CDR3. Authors' processing steps: Reference gene primers were amplified, and this amplification served to estimate nucleated cell counts. The repertoire was sequenced with immunoSEQ multiplex PCR; TCRdb's copy has only in-frame clones and lacks some. The V and J calls and the clone size are those of that table, but D and trimming were determined from the DNA. The table lists under 300,000 clones, 85% of them singletons.

The rearrangement joins TRBV30 to TRBJ2-2; D might be TRBD1 (5 bases). The sample consisted of PBMCs or T cells enriched from blood (not recorded which). The origin of this receptor is a woman between 50 and 59 years old who had been exposed to COVID-19. CDR3 region: CAWSTWTTNTGELFF. Written as DNA, the CDR3 is TGTGCCTGGAGTACCTGGACAACGAACACCGGGGAGCTGTTTTTT.